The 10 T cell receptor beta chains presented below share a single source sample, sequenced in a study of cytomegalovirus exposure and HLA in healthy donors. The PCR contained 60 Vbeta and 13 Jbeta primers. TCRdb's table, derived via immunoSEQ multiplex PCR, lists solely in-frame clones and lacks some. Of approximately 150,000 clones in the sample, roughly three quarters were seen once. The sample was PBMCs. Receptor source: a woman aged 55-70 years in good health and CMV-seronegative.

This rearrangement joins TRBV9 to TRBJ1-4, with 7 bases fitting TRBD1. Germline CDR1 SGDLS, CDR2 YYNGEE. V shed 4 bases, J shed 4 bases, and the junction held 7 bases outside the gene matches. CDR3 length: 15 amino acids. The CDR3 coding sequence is TGTGCCAGCAGCCCCGGGACAGACTATAATGAAAAACTGTTTTTT. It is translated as CASSPGTDYNEKLFF.

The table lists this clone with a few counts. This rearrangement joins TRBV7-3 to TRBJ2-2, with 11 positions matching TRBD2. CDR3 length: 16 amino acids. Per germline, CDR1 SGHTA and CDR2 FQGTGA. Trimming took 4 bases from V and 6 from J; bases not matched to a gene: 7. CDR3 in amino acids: CASSSLAGGPPGELFF. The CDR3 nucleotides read TGTGCCAGCAGCTCGTTAGCGGGAGGGCCTCCCGGGGAGCTGTTTTTT.

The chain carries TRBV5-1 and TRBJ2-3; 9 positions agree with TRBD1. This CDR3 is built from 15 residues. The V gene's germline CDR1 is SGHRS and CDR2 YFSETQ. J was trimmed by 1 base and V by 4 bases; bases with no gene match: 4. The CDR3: CASSAGQGGTDTQYF. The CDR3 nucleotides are TGCGCCAGCAGCGCGGGACAGGGAGGCACAGATACGCAGTATTTT.

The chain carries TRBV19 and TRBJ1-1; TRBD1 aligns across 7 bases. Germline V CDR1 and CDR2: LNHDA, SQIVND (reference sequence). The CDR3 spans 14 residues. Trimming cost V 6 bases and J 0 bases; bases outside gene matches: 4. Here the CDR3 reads CASSKDRMNTEAFF. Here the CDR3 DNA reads TGTGCCAGTAGCAAGGACAGGATGAACACTGAAGCTTTCTTT.

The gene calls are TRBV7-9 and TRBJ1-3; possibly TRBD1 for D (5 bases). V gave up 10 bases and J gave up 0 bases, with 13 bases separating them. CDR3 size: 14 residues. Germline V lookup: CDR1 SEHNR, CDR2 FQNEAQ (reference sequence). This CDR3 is CATLRGDSGNTIYF. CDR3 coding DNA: TGTGCCACCCTTCGGGGGGACTCTGGAAACACCATATATTTT.

In nucleotides, the CDR3 is TGTGCCAGCACCGCCAGGACAACCTACGAGCAGTACTTC. Protein product: CASTARTTYEQYF. This rearrangement joins TRBV6-5 to TRBJ2-7, with D tentatively TRBD1 (5 bases). The CDR3 loop spans 13 amino acids. The germline V gene encodes CDR1 MNHEY and CDR2 SVGAGI. Trimming took 7 bases from V and 2 from J, leaving 12 bases between them.

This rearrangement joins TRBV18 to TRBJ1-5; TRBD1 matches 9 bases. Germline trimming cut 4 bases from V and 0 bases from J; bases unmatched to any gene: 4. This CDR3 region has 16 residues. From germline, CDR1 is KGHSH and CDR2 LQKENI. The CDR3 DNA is TGTGCCAGCTCACTTGGGACAGGGAGTAGCAATCAGCCCCAGCATTTT. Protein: CASSLGTGSSNQPQHF.

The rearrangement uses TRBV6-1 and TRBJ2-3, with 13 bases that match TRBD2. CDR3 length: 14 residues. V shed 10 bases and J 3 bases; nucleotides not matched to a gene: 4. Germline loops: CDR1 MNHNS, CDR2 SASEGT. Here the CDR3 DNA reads TGTGCCATCAAGACTAGCGGGAGGACAGATACGCAGTATTTT. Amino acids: CAIKTSGRTDTQYF.

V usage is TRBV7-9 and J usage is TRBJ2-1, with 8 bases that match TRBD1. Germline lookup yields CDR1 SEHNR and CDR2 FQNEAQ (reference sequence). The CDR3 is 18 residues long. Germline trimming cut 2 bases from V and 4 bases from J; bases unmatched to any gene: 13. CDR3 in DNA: TGTGCCAGCAGCTTAACCAGGGGGCTAGAAAAACGGTACAATGAGCAGTTCTTC. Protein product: CASSLTRGLEKRYNEQFF.

The CDR3 region has the DNA TGTGCCAGCACCCCTCTTGTGACTTCCACCCCCTACGAGCAGTACTTC. Translated: CASTPLVTSTPYEQYF. The V call is TRBV5-4, the J call TRBJ2-7; no firm D call. CDR1 is SGHNT, CDR2 YYREEE, per germline (reference sequence). The CDR3 loop spans 16 amino acids. Trimming stripped 6 bases from V and 2 bases from J, with 21 bases between.